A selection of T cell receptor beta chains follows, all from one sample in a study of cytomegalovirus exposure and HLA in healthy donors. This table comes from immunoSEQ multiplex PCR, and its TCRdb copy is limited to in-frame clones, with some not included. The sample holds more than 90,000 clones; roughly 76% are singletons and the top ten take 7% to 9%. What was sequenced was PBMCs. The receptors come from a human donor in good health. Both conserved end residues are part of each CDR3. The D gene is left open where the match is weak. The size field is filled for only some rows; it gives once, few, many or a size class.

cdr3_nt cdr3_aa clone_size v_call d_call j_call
TGTGCCAGCAACAGGGGACCTAATGAAAAACTGTTTTTT CASNRGPNEKLFF once TRBV2 TRBD1 TRBJ1-4
TGTGCCAGCAGCTTTCAACCGGGACAGGGGAGCTTTCGGTACTTC CASSFQPGQGSFRYF - TRBV7-8 TRBD1 TRBJ2-4
TGTGCCAGCAGCTTTGGTACCCTTGAGTACACTGAAGCTTTCTTT CASSFGTLEYTEAFF - TRBV7-8 - TRBJ1-1
TGTGCCAGTAGCAGTATTCCCCAGCCCCAGCATTTT CASSSIPQPQHF - TRBV19 - TRBJ1-5
TGCGCCAGCAGGTTGACCGCGGATACAGATACGCAGTATTTT CASRLTADTDTQYF once TRBV5-1 - TRBJ2-3
TGTGCCAGCAGTCCGGGTGGTTGGACAGATACGCAGTATTTT CASSPGGWTDTQYF - TRBV6-4 - TRBJ2-3
TGTGCCAGCAGAAACGGGGTCGTGGAGACCCAGTACTTC CASRNGVVETQYF - TRBV6-6 - TRBJ2-5
TGTGCCAGCAGTTTAACTATGACGGGGGGTGGGGAGCTGTTTTTT CASSLTMTGGGELFF - TRBV27 TRBD2 TRBJ2-2
TGTGCCAGCAGCCGAAACGAAGCGGTGGGGGAGACCCAGTACTTC CASSRNEAVGETQYF - TRBV7-9 - TRBJ2-5
TGTGCCAGCGGAACAGGGGGCGGATATGGCTACACCTTC CASGTGGGYGYTF - TRBV2 TRBD1 TRBJ1-2
TGCGCCAGCAGCCCATTGAGTGGAGGGAGTACTTTATATGGCTACACCTTC CASSPLSGGSTLYGYTF - TRBV5-1 - TRBJ1-2
TGTGCCAGCAGTTACACTAGCGGCTACTACGAGCAGTACTTC CASSYTSGYYEQYF - TRBV6-5 TRBD2 TRBJ2-7
TGTGCCAGCAGCTTCTCTGGGAGGGGTAACACCGGGGAGCTGTTTTTT CASSFSGRGNTGELFF - TRBV7-2 TRBD2 TRBJ2-2
TGTGCCAGCAGCCGTTTCGGGAAAATGCGCGGCTACACCTTC CASSRFGKMRGYTF - TRBV14 - TRBJ1-2
TGTGCCAGCAGTGACCTTTATAGCAATCAGCCCCAGCATTTT CASSDLYSNQPQHF - TRBV6-1 - TRBJ1-5
TGTGCCAGTCATAGAACAGGGAACACTGAAGCTTTCTTT CASHRTGNTEAFF - TRBV5-4 - TRBJ1-1
TGTGCCAGCGCCCGGGACTCCCTAAGGTACGAGCAGTACTTC CASARDSLRYEQYF - TRBV6-1 - TRBJ2-7
TGCGCCAGCAGCTCCACGGCGGTAACCGCTGGCTACACCTTC CASSSTAVTAGYTF - TRBV5-1 - TRBJ1-2
TGTGCCAGCAGCCCAGAGGCTAGCGGGATGGGTTACAATGAGCAGTTCTTC CASSPEASGMGYNEQFF - TRBV7-2 TRBD2 TRBJ2-1
TGTGCCAGCAGACCACCGGGGAGGGTCACTGAAGCTTTCTTT CASRPPGRVTEAFF - TRBV7-2 - TRBJ1-1
TGTGCCAGCAGTTACTCGATAGCGGGGGAGACCCAGTACTTC CASSYSIAGETQYF - TRBV6-5 TRBD2 TRBJ2-5
TGTGCCACCAGCAGACAGGGATTGGGTGGCTACACCTTC CATSRQGLGGYTF - TRBV15 - TRBJ1-2
TGTGCCAGCAGCTTTTTAGGCCCCGCGAGGACAGGGAACTACGAGCAGTACTTC CASSFLGPARTGNYEQYF - TRBV7-9 TRBD1 TRBJ2-7
TGTGCCAGCAGCACTATCCAAGAGACCCAGTACTTC CASSTIQETQYF - TRBV5-6 - TRBJ2-5
TGTGCCAGCAGCTTAGTGACAGGGGTTGTCGATGAGCAGTTCTTC CASSLVTGVVDEQFF - TRBV7-9 TRBD1 TRBJ2-1
TGTGCCAGCAGCGGCCGGTCGAACACCGGGGAGCTGTTTTTT CASSGRSNTGELFF - TRBV9 - TRBJ2-2
TGTGCCATCAGTGGTAACAGGGGCAGCTCACCCCTCCACTTT CAISGNRGSSPLHF few TRBV10-3 TRBD1 TRBJ1-6
TGTGCCAGCCGGGTCACTGAAGCTTTCTTT CASRVTEAFF - TRBV6-6 - TRBJ1-1
TGTTCCAGCAGCTTCCCACGAAAATCGGAGGGAATCTTCAATGAGCAGTTCTTC CSSSFPRKSEGIFNEQFF once TRBV7-9 - TRBJ2-1
TGTGCCTGGAGTGTTCAAGGAGTATCTGGAAACACCATATATTTT CAWSVQGVSGNTIYF - TRBV30 - TRBJ1-3
TGTGCCAGCAGCGTAAGCAACTCCCGGGGAAGCCACGAGCAGTACTTC CASSVSNSRGSHEQYF - TRBV9 - TRBJ2-7
TGTGCCAGCAGCCTACGGCGATCATTGGGGGGGCTCGGGACTAATGAAAAACTGTTTTTT CASSLRRSLGGLGTNEKLFF - TRBV5-8 - TRBJ1-4
TGTGCCAGCACCATACAGGGGTCCTACGAGCAGTACTTC CASTIQGSYEQYF - TRBV28 TRBD1 TRBJ2-7
TGTGCCAGCAGCTTAGGGGGAGAGGACACTGAAGCTTTCTTT CASSLGGEDTEAFF - TRBV11-2 - TRBJ1-1
TGTGCCAGCTCACCAACGACAGGGGCGGGGGACACTGAAGCTTTCTTT CASSPTTGAGDTEAFF - TRBV18 TRBD1 TRBJ1-1
TGTGCCAGCAGCTTAGGGGTAGCAAACTATGGCTACACCTTC CASSLGVANYGYTF - TRBV7-8 - TRBJ1-2
TGTGCCAGCAGGACCGGGACAGGGGTCTACGAGCAGTACTTC CASRTGTGVYEQYF - TRBV27 TRBD1 TRBJ2-7
TGTGCCAGCAGCTTAGCGGGCAGGGCCTACGAGCAGTACTTC CASSLAGRAYEQYF - TRBV7-8 - TRBJ2-7
TGTGCCAGCAGCTCGCAGACTAGCGGGAGGGCCCACGAGCAGTACTTC CASSSQTSGRAHEQYF - TRBV11-2 TRBD2 TRBJ2-7
TGTGCCAGCTCACCAATCAGGGAAAACTATGGCTACACCTTC CASSPIRENYGYTF - TRBV18 - TRBJ1-2
TGTGCCAGCAGCTTGGGTACTTTCTGTGAGCAGTTCTTC CASSLGTFCEQFF - TRBV5-6 - TRBJ2-1
TGTGCCAGCAGCTTCCCCGCGGGCCCAGATACGCAGTATTTT CASSFPAGPDTQYF - TRBV7-2 - TRBJ2-3
TGCGCCAGCAGCGAGGGACAGGGAGCCTATGGCTACACCTTC CASSEGQGAYGYTF - TRBV5-1 TRBD1 TRBJ1-2
TGCGCCAGCAGCCAAGGTTCCGGGTTTGGCTACACCTTC CASSQGSGFGYTF - TRBV4-1 - TRBJ1-2
TGTGCCAGCAGCGATATCGGACGGGAGGGCACTGAAGCTTTCTTT CASSDIGREGTEAFF once TRBV7-8 - TRBJ1-1
TGTGCCAGCAGCAAAGACGTGGACAGACCCAATCAGCCCCAGCATTTT CASSKDVDRPNQPQHF - TRBV5-6 - TRBJ1-5
TGTGCCAGCAACATCGACAGGGCAAGCAATCAGCCCCAGCATTTT CASNIDRASNQPQHF - TRBV6-5 TRBD1 TRBJ1-5
TGTGCCAGTAGTTTAGAGACAACTCATAGCAATCAGCCCCAGCATTTT CASSLETTHSNQPQHF - TRBV19 - TRBJ1-5
TGTGCCTGGAGTAGCAGACAGGGGGCGGGTGAGACCCAGTACTTC CAWSSRQGAGETQYF once TRBV30 TRBD1 TRBJ2-5
TGTGCCAGCAGTTCTCGGGGAGGTGGCTACACCTTC CASSSRGGGYTF - TRBV27 - TRBJ1-2
TGTGCCAGCAGCTTAGGACTAGCGGGACCGCGGGGGTACGAGCAGTACTTC CASSLGLAGPRGYEQYF - TRBV7-2 TRBD2 TRBJ2-7
TGTGCCAGCAGCGTAGAAACGGGGTTAGCGGGGAACAATGAGCAGTTCTTC CASSVETGLAGNNEQFF few TRBV9 TRBD2 TRBJ2-1
TGTGCCAGCAGCTCCCGGGACAGCTACACTGAAGCTTTCTTT CASSSRDSYTEAFF - TRBV7-8 TRBD1 TRBJ1-1
TGTGCCAGCAGCTTGGCCGGGAGGGGGCACCTCCAAGAGACCCAGTACTTC CASSLAGRGHLQETQYF - TRBV5-5 - TRBJ2-5
TGTGCCAGCAGCACGGACAGGGTTGGCAATCAGCCCCAGCATTTT CASSTDRVGNQPQHF - TRBV7-9 TRBD1 TRBJ1-5